This TCR beta chain was sequenced during a study of blood T cell repertoires in COVID-19. Study-wide background: COVID-19 samples from acute and convalescent phases originated in the United States, Italy and Spain. PBMCs, B-cell-depleted T cells, or T cells provided the cDNA or gDNA that made up the material.

Authors' processing steps: Reference gene primers were amplified, and this amplification served to estimate nucleated cell counts. TCRdb's copy holds only in-frame clones and misses some; the assay was immunoSEQ multiplex PCR. That table furnishes V, J and clone size, whereas the DNA furnished D and trimming. The sample lists 270,000 or so clones; roughly 80% were seen once. The CDR3 consists of 15 residues. V was clipped by 0 bases and J by 2 bases, with 8 bases between them. CDR1 and CDR2 (germline): MNHEY, SVGEGT. The TCR sequence derives from a woman aged 45 to 65 who had recovered from COVID-19. Specimen: peripheral blood. J is TRBJ1-5 and V is TRBV6-2 or TRBV6-3; weak D call: TRBD1 (6 bases). CDR3 in DNA: TGTGCCAGCAGTTACTCACAGGGAGGCAATCAGCCCCAGCATTTT. Its translation is CASSYSQGGNQPQHF.